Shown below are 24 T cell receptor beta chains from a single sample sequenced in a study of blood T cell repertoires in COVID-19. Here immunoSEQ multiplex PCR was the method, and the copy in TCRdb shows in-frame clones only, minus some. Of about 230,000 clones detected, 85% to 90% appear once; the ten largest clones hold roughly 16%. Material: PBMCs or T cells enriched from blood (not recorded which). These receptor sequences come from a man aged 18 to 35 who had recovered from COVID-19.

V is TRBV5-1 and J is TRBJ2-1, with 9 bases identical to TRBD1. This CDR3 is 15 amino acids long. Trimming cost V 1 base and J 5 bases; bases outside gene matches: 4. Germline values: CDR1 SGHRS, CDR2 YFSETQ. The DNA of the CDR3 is TGCGCCAGCAGCTTGTGGACAGGGGAACACAATGAGCAGTTCTTC. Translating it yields CASSLWTGEHNEQFF.

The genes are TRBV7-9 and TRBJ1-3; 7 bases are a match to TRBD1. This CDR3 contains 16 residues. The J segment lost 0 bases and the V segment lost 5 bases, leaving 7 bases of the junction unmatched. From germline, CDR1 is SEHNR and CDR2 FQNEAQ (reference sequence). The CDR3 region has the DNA TGTGCCAGCAGCGGGGAAGGGGACAGCTCTGGAAACACCATATATTTT. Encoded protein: CASSGEGDSSGNTIYF.

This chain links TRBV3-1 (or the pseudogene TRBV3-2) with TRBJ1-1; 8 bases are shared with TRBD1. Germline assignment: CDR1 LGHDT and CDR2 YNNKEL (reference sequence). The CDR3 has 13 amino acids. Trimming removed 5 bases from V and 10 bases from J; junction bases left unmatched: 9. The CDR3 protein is CASSKSTGVGAFF. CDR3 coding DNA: TGTGCCAGCAGCAAATCGACAGGGGTGGGAGCTTTCTTT.

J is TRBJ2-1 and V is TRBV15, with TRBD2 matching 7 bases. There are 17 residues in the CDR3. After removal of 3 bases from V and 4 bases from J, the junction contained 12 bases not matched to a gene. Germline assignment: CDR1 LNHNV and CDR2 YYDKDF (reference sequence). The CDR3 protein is CATSRGPAGVSYNEQFF. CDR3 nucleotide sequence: TGTGCCACCAGCAGGGGGCCTGCGGGAGTATCATACAATGAGCAGTTCTTC.

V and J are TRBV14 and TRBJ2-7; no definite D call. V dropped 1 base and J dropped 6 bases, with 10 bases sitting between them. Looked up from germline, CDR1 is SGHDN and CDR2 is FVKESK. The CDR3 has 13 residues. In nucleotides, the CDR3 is TGTGCCAGCAGCCAAGTGCGTTCGGGCGAGCAGTACTTC. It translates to CASSQVRSGEQYF.

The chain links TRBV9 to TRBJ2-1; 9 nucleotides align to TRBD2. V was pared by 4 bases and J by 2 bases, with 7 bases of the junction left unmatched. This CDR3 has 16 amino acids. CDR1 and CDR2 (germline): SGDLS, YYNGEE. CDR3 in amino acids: CASSLQAGGAYNEQFF. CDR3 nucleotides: TGTGCCAGCAGCCTACAGGCGGGGGGGGCCTACAATGAGCAGTTCTTC.

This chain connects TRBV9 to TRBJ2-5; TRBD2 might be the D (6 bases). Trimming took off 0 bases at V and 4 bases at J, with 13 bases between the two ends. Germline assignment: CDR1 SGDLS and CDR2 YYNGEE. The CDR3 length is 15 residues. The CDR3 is CASSVAGGVRETQYF. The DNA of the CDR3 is TGTGCCAGCAGCGTAGCGGGCGGGGTTAGAGAGACCCAGTACTTC.

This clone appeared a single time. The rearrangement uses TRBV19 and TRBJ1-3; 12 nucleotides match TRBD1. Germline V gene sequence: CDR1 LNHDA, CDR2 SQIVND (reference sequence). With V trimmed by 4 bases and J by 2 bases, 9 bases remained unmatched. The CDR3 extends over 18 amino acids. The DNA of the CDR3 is TGTGCCAGTAGTAACCGGGACAGGGGGCGACCGGCTGGAAACACCATATATTTT. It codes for CASSNRDRGRPAGNTIYF. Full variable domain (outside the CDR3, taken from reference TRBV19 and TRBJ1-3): DGGITQSPKYLFRKEGQNVTLSCEQNLNHDAMYWYRQDPGQGLRLIYYSQIVNDFQKGDIAEGYSVSREKKESFPLTVTSAQKNPTAFYLCASSNRDRGRPAGNTIYFGEGSWLTVV.

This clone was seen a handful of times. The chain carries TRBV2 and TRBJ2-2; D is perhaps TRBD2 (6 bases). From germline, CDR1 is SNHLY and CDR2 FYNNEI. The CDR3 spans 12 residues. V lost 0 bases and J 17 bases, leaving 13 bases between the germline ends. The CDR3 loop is CASSEAGQEGFF. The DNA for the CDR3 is TGTGCCAGCAGTGAAGCGGGCCAGGAGGGCTTTTTT.

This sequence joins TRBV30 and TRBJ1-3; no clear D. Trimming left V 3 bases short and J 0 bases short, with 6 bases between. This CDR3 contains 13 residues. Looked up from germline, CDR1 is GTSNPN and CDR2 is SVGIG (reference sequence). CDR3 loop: CAWSLFSGNTIYF. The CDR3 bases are TGTGCCTGGAGCTTGTTCTCTGGAAACACCATATATTTT.

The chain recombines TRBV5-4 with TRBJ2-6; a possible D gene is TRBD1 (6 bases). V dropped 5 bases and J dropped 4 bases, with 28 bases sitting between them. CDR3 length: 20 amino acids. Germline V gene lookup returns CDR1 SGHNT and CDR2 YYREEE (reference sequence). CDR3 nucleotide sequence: TGTGCCAGCAGTCCTATGACAGGACGAGCAACCTGGGTCGGGGCCAACGTCCTGACTTTC. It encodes CASSPMTGRATWVGANVLTF.

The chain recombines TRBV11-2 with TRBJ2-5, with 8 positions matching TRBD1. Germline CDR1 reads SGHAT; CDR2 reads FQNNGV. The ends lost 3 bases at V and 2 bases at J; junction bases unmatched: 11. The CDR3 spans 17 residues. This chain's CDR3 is CASSFLLRRQGQETQYF. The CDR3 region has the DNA TGTGCCAGCAGCTTTCTCCTTAGACGACAGGGGCAAGAGACCCAGTACTTC.

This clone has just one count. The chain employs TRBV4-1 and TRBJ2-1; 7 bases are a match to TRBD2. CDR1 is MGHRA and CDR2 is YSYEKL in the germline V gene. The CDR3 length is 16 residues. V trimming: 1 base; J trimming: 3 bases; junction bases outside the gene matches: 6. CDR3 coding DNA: TGCGCCAGCAGCCAAGGGTCGGGAGGCCTCTACAATGAGCAGTTCTTC. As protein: CASSQGSGGLYNEQFF.

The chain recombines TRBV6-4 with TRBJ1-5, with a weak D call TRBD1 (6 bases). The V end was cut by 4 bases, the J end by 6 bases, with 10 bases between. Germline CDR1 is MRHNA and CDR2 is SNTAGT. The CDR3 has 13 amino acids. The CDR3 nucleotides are TGTGCCAGCAGTGTAATACAGGGTCAGCCCCAGCATTTT. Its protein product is CASSVIQGQPQHF.

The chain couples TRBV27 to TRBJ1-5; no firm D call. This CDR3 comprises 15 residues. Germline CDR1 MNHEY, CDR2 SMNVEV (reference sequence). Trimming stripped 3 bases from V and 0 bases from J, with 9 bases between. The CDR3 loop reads CASSLGRYSNQPQHF. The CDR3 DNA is TGTGCCAGCAGTTTGGGGAGATATAGCAATCAGCCCCAGCATTTT.

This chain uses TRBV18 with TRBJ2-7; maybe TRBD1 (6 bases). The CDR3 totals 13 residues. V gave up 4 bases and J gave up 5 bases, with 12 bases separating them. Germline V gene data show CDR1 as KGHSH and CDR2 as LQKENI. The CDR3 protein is CASSQNRDNEQYF. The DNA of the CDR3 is TGTGCCAGCTCACAAAACCGGGACAACGAGCAGTACTTC.

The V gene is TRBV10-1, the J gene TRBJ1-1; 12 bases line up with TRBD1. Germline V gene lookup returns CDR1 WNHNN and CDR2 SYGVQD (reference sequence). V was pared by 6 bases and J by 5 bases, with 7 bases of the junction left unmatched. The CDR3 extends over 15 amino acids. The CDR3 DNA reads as TGCGCCAGCAGGCCGGGACAGGGGGCTTGGACTGAAGCTTTCTTT. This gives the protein CASRPGQGAWTEAFF.

The CDR3 DNA reads as TGTGCCAGCAGACCTGGACTAGCGGGGCGGCTCAAAGAGACCCAGTACTTC. This sequence encodes CASRPGLAGRLKETQYF. The V call is TRBV7-8, the J call TRBJ2-5, with 12 bases that match TRBD2. V lost 6 bases, J lost 3 bases, and 11 bases stayed unmatched. Germline V gene lookup returns CDR1 SGHVS and CDR2 FQNEAQ. This CDR3 comprises 17 residues.

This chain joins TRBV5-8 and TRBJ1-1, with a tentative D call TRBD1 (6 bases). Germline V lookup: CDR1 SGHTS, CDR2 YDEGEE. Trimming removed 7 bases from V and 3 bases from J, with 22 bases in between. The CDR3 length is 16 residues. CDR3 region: CASCSTGTFYDTEAFF. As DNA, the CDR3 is TGTGCCAGCTGTTCAACAGGGACCTTCTATGACACTGAAGCTTTCTTT.

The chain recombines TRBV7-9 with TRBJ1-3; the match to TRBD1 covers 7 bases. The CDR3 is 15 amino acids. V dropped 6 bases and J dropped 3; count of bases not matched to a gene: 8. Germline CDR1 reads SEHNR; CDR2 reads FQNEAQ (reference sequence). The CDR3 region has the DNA TGTGCCAGCAGTAGTAAGGGGGCAGGTGGAAACACCATATATTTT. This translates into CASSSKGAGGNTIYF.

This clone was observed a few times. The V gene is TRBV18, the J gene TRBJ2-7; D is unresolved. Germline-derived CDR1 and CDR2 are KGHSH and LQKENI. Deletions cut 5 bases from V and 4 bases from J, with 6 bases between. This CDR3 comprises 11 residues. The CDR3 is CASSSNYEQYF. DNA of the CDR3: TGTGCCAGCTCAAGCAATTACGAGCAGTACTTC.

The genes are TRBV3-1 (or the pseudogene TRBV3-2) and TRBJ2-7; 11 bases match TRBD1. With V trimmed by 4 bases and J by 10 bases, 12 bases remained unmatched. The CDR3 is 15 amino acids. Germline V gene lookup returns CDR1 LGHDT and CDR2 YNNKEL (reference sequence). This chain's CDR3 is CASSLWGRTGGSQYF. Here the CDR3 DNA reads TGTGCCAGCAGCCTCTGGGGGAGGACAGGGGGCTCTCAGTACTTC.

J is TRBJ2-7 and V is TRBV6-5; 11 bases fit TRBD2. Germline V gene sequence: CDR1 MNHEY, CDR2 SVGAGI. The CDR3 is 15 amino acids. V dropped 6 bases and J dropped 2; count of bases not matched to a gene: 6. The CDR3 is CASRSPGLAAYEQYF. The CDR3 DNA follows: TGTGCCAGCAGAAGCCCGGGACTAGCGGCCTACGAGCAGTACTTC.

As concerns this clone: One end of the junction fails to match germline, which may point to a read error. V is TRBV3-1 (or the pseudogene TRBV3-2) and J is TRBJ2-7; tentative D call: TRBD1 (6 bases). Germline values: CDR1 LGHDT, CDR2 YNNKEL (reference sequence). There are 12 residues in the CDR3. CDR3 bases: TGTGCCAGCAGCCGGGACACCTGGGGTCTACACTTC. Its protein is CASSRDTWGLHF.